Following are 18 T cell receptor beta chains from one sample sequenced in a study of CD8+ T cells in alopecia areata. TCR sequencing used cDNA made by reverse transcription of extracted RNA. TCRdb keeps only in-frame clones here, not all; method: immunoSEQ multiplex PCR. The data show more than 95,000 clones, around 50% seen once. Sequencing input: CD4+ T cells sorted from blood. These receptors were obtained from a human donor in good health.

This chain links TRBV29-1 with TRBJ1-5, with D possibly TRBD1 on 6 matching bases. Germline CDR1 and CDR2: SQVTM and ANQGSEA. This CDR3 contains 13 residues. V was shortened by 4 bases and J by 1 base, with 8 bases between the two germline ends. DNA of the CDR3: TGCAGCGTTGCAACAGGGAGCAATCAGCCCCAGCATTTT. Encoded protein: CSVATGSNQPQHF. The whole variable domain, remainder taken from reference TRBV29-1 and TRBJ1-5, is SAVISQKPSRDICQRGTSLTIQCQVDSQVTMMFWYRQQPGQSLTLIATANQGSEATYESGFVIDKFPISRPNLTFSTLTVSNMSPEDSSIYLCSVATGSNQPQHFGDGTRLSIL.

The chain has TRBV11-2 and TRBJ2-7; no clear D gene. Germline CDR1 and CDR2: SGHAT and FQNNGV. Trimming took 1 base from V and 1 from J, leaving 11 bases between them. This CDR3 has 15 residues. The CDR3 sequence: CASSLVSAVSYEQYF. DNA of the CDR3: TGTGCCAGCAGCTTAGTCTCGGCAGTTTCCTACGAGCAGTACTTC.

In its sample, this clone was seen a few times. The V call is TRBV29-1, the J call TRBJ2-5; D call uncertain. Looked up from germline, CDR1 is SQVTM and CDR2 is ANQGSEA. V dropped 4 bases and J dropped 1 base, with 7 bases sitting between them. The length of the CDR3 is 12 residues. CDR3 coding DNA: TGCAGCGTTGTGTCCCGCCAAGAGACCCAGTACTTC. Translating gives CSVVSRQETQYF.

The chain couples TRBV9 to TRBJ2-5; TRBD2 might be the D (6 bases). Germline values: CDR1 SGDLS, CDR2 YYNGEE. The V end was cut by 3 bases, the J end by 5 bases, with 17 bases between. This CDR3 has 15 residues. The CDR3 nucleotides read TGTGCCAGCAGCGCCACCGCGGGGTTTGGGGAGACCCAGTACTTC. Translated, it gives CASSATAGFGETQYF.

The V gene is TRBV5-4, the J gene TRBJ1-4; D remains ambiguous. This CDR3 has 13 amino acids. Germline-derived CDR1 and CDR2 are SGHNT and YYREEE (reference sequence). The V end was cut by 3 bases, the J end by 6 bases, with 9 bases between. The CDR3 loop reads CASSSWGDEKLFF. CDR3 in DNA: TGTGCCAGCAGCTCCTGGGGAGATGAAAAACTGTTTTTT.

This chain links TRBV2 with TRBJ2-1; 11 nucleotides align to TRBD2. The V segment lost 11 bases and the J segment 10 bases; nucleotides outside the gene matches: 4. Germline-derived CDR1 and CDR2 are SNHLY and FYNNEI. This CDR3 is built from 11 residues. The CDR3: CAGGLAEEQFF. The CDR3 coding sequence is TGTGCCGGGGGACTAGCGGAGGAGCAGTTCTTC.

V and J are TRBV25-1 and TRBJ2-7, with 7 bases fitting TRBD1. The CDR3 loop spans 15 amino acids. Germline V gives CDR1 MGHDK, CDR2 SYGVNS. The trim removed 3 bases at V and 3 bases at J, leaving 8 bases unmatched. This CDR3 is CASSDSWDSSYEQYF. CDR3 sequence (DNA): TGTGCCAGCAGTGATTCTTGGGACAGCAGCTACGAGCAGTACTTC.

The chain uses TRBV7-2 and TRBJ2-7; the match to TRBD2 covers 9 bases. The trim removed 3 bases at V and 1 base at J, leaving 7 bases unmatched. CDR3 length equals 16 residues. CDR1 is SGHTA, CDR2 FQGNSA, per germline. The CDR3 region is CASSFSGGYPSYEQYF. The CDR3 DNA follows: TGTGCCAGCAGCTTTAGCGGGGGCTACCCTTCCTACGAGCAGTACTTC.

The rearrangement joins TRBV19 to TRBJ1-1; 7 nucleotides match TRBD1. Germline V CDR1 and CDR2: LNHDA, SQIVND (reference sequence). This CDR3 region has 14 residues. After removal of 8 bases from V and 2 bases from J, the junction contained 8 bases not matched to a gene. The CDR3 sequence is CASLYRGSNTEAFF. In DNA, the CDR3 is TGTGCCAGTTTGTACAGGGGCTCCAACACTGAAGCTTTCTTT.

The chain uses TRBV6-6 and TRBJ2-5; no clear D. The V end was cut by 6 bases, the J end by 5 bases, with 22 bases between. CDR3 length: 16 residues. Looked up from germline, CDR1 is MNHNY and CDR2 is SVGAGI (reference sequence). CDR3 protein: CASRERRDRSGETQYF. The CDR3 DNA follows: TGTGCCAGCAGGGAGCGTAGGGATCGATCTGGGGAGACCCAGTACTTC.

The J gene is TRBJ1-2, the V gene TRBV21-1. TRBV21-1 is deemed a pseudogene. The CDR3 loop spans 11 amino acids. This CDR3 reads CASTPYYGYTF. In DNA form, the CDR3 reads TGTGCCAGCACCCCTTACTATGGCTACACCTTC.

In this sample, this clone turned up many times. V gene TRBV5-1 combines with J gene TRBJ1-4, with 9 bases matching TRBD1. CDR1 is SGHRS and CDR2 is YFSETQ in the germline V gene. The CDR3 runs to 14 residues. J was trimmed by 5 bases and V by 10 bases; bases with no gene match: 9. The CDR3 DNA is TGCGCCTCAAGCCCGGGACAGGGCAATGAAAAACTGTTTTTT. Protein: CASSPGQGNEKLFF.

This sequence joins TRBV12-5 and TRBJ2-3, with 9 positions matching TRBD1. The V gene's germline CDR1 is LGHNT and CDR2 FRNRAP. The CDR3 is made up of 15 amino acids. Germline trimming cut 6 bases from V and 4 bases from J; bases unmatched to any gene: 8. DNA of the CDR3: TGTGCTAGTGGGATGACAGGGGGGCTGGCAGATACGCAGTATTTT. Its translation is CASGMTGGLADTQYF.

The gene calls are TRBV29-1 and TRBJ2-5; D is unclear. In germline, CDR1 is SQVTM, CDR2 ANQGSEA. V was clipped by 4 bases and J by 0 bases, with 9 bases between them. The CDR3 runs to 13 residues. The CDR3 region is CSVVGRYQETQYF. The CDR3 bases are TGCAGCGTTGTAGGGCGATACCAAGAGACCCAGTACTTC.

This rearrangement joins TRBV28 to TRBJ2-5; 7 nucleotides agree with TRBD1. Germline CDR1 reads MDHEN; CDR2 reads SYDVKM. V lost 4 bases and J lost 2; bases outside the gene matches: 1. The CDR3 is 13 residues long. CDR3 loop: CASSSGQQETQYF. CDR3 DNA sequence: TGTGCCAGCAGTTCGGGACAGCAAGAGACCCAGTACTTC.

This clone was observed a handful of times. The chain is built from TRBV4-1 and TRBJ1-3, with D unresolved. CDR3 size: 15 residues. CDR1 MGHRA and CDR2 YSYEKL come from the germline V gene. The ends were cut back, 4 bases at V and 0 bases at J, with 10 bases in the middle. CDR3 sequence (DNA): TGCGCCAGCAGCCGAAGATGGGACTCTGGAAACACCATATATTTT. Protein: CASSRRWDSGNTIYF.

The chain links TRBV10-3 to TRBJ2-1; D perhaps matches TRBD2 (5 bases). The CDR3 contains 17 residues. V shed 0 bases and J shed 0 bases, with 12 bases lying between them. The germline V gene encodes CDR1 ENHRY and CDR2 SYGVKD. CDR3: CAISESTGKSSYNEQFF. DNA for the CDR3: TGTGCCATCAGTGAGTCGACGGGGAAGAGCTCCTACAATGAGCAGTTCTTC.

This clone appeared a few times. The V call is TRBV29-1, the J call TRBJ2-7, with 9 bases fitting TRBD1. The germline V gene encodes CDR1 SQVTM and CDR2 ANQGSEA. The CDR3 extends over 14 amino acids. The J segment lost 1 base and the V segment lost 7 bases, leaving 8 bases of the junction unmatched. DNA for the CDR3: TGCAGCGCCAGTACACAGGGGGCATCCTACGAGCAGTACTTC. This encodes CSASTQGASYEQYF.